One and the same sample provided the 18 T cell receptor beta chains below, sequenced in a study of beta chain features in type 1 diabetes. Regarding the study as a whole: When Type 1 diabetes patients were examined, their TCRB CDR3s proved moderately but significantly shorter in all four CD4+ subsets.

Their antigen targets remain unknown. TCRB transcripts that were expressed got sequenced, as all of the isolated RNA had been reverse transcribed. Clones were read by immunoSEQ multiplex PCR, and TCRdb kept only the in-frame ones, dropping some. The data show over 650,000 clones, more than 13% seen once. Sequencing input: naive CD4+ T cells from blood. These TCRs come from a young man with type 1 diabetes.

The chain's CDR3 is CAWKGLAGVAGEQFF. The CDR3 DNA is TGTGCCTGGAAGGGACTAGCGGGAGTCGCTGGGGAGCAGTTCTTC. V gene TRBV30 combines with J gene TRBJ2-1; the match to TRBD2 covers 14 bases. Germline loops: CDR1 GTSNPN, CDR2 SVGIG (reference sequence). The CDR3 is 15 amino acids. Losses at the gene ends were 4 bases for V and 10 bases for J; bases not matched to a gene: 9.

In this sample, this clone turned up a few times. V is TRBV6-5 and J is TRBJ2-2; TRBD1 agrees at 8 bases. J was trimmed by 7 bases and V by 6 bases; bases with no gene match: 7. Germline V gives CDR1 MNHEY, CDR2 SVGAGI. The CDR3 is 14 residues long. Here the CDR3 DNA reads TGTGCCAGCAGGGCAGGGGGCTGGAGCGGGGAGCTGTTTTTT. It is translated as CASRAGGWSGELFF.

This clone appeared a few times. The V call is TRBV19, the J call TRBJ1-1, with D possibly matching TRBD1 (6 bases). The CDR3 has 14 amino acids. CDR1 LNHDA and CDR2 SQIVND come from the germline V gene (reference sequence). V gave up 6 bases and J gave up 2 bases, with 13 bases separating them. CDR3 residues: CASRPTGPNTEAFF. DNA for the CDR3: TGTGCCAGTAGGCCGACAGGCCCCAACACTGAAGCTTTCTTT.

This chain uses TRBV6-6 with TRBJ2-4; D unclear. V lost 0 bases to trimming and J lost 0 bases, with 6 bases between them. The CDR3 contains 15 residues. CDR1 and CDR2 from the germline V gene are MNHNY and SVGAGI (reference sequence). CDR3 DNA: TGTGCCAGCAGTTACTCGACGGGAGCCAAAAACATTCAGTACTTC. This codes for CASSYSTGAKNIQYF.

On this clone itself: Other DNA sequences in this specimen translate into the identical CDR3. The rearrangement uses TRBV15 and TRBJ2-7; a possible D gene is TRBD1 (6 bases). Germline values: CDR1 LNHNV, CDR2 YYDKDF (reference sequence). V was shortened by 0 bases and J by 3 bases, with 6 bases between the two germline ends. The CDR3 is 13 amino acids. The CDR3 nucleotides are TGTGCCACCAGCAGAGAACAGGGCTACGAGCAGTACTTC. This sequence encodes CATSREQGYEQYF.

In the case of this clone: The sample carries other DNA sequences with the same CDR3. The genes are TRBV30 and TRBJ1-5, with unresolved D. From germline, CDR1 is GTSNPN and CDR2 SVGIG (reference sequence). The CDR3 spans 14 residues. The V gene lost 0 bases and the J gene lost 3 bases, with 9 bases spanning the gap. CDR3 coding DNA: TGTGCCTGGAGTGTTCTGGGTTCCAATCAGCCCCAGCATTTT. As protein: CAWSVLGSNQPQHF.

The chain links TRBV7-9 to TRBJ1-1; D is perhaps TRBD1 (6 bases). There are 17 residues in the CDR3. V was trimmed by 5 bases and J by 0 bases, leaving 19 bases between them. Per germline, CDR1 SEHNR and CDR2 FQNEAQ (reference sequence). The CDR3 DNA sequence: TGTGCCAGCAGCCCCCGGGATGCTCGGGACATGAACACTGAAGCTTTCTTT. Protein: CASSPRDARDMNTEAFF.

This clone was found a few times. The V gene is TRBV30, the J gene TRBJ1-5, with TRBD1 identical over 7 bases. Losses at the gene ends were 0 bases for V and 6 bases for J; bases not matched to a gene: 14. Germline CDR1 GTSNPN, CDR2 SVGIG (reference sequence). The CDR3 consists of 17 residues. CDR3 bases: TGTGCCTGGAGTGTCGACAGGGAGATTTTCGGGATTCAGCCCCAGCATTTT. Amino acids: CAWSVDREIFGIQPQHF.

This chain uses TRBV7-2 with TRBJ1-5, with no clear D. The CDR3 is made up of 13 amino acids. Germline loops: CDR1 SGHTA, CDR2 FQGNSA. V gave up 2 bases and J gave up 5 bases, with 7 bases separating them. CDR3 sequence reads: CASSLLRDQPQHF. In DNA, the CDR3 is TGTGCCAGCAGCTTACTTCGGGATCAGCCCCAGCATTTT.

This clone showed up just a few times. The CDR3 DNA reads as TGTGCCAGCTCCCCCGCGGGGGAATACGAGCAGTACTTC. Translated, it gives CASSPAGEYEQYF. The chain has TRBV6-5 and TRBJ2-7, with 7 bases fitting TRBD2. V was clipped by 8 bases and J by 4 bases; unmatched bases: 8. The CDR3 covers 13 residues. Germline CDR1 and CDR2: MNHEY and SVGAGI.

This chain joins TRBV2 and TRBJ2-7; a possible D gene is TRBD2 (6 bases). Trimming left V 5 bases short and J 1 base short, with 9 bases between. The length of the CDR3 is 13 residues. CDR1 is SNHLY and CDR2 is FYNNEI in the germline V gene. The CDR3: CASSSSASYEQYF. The CDR3 DNA follows: TGTGCCAGCAGTTCTAGCGCTTCCTACGAGCAGTACTTC.

The chain has TRBV6-5 and TRBJ2-1; 12 bases fit TRBD2. The germline CDR1 and CDR2 sequences are MNHEY and SVGAGI. The CDR3 sequence is 15 residues long. V shed 6 bases and J 8 bases; nucleotides not matched to a gene: 8. For the CDR3, the DNA is TGTGCCAGCAGGCCTCTAGCGGGAGGGAGAGATGAGCAGTTCTTC. It yields the protein CASRPLAGGRDEQFF.

V and J are TRBV29-1 and TRBJ2-1; 9 bases are a match to TRBD2. V lost 8 bases to trimming and J lost 4 bases; unmatched junction nucleotides: 21. This CDR3 contains 18 residues. Germline loops: CDR1 SQVTM, CDR2 ANQGSEA. CDR3: CSTEGAGGPGRVYNEQFF. The CDR3 DNA follows: TGCAGCACCGAAGGAGCGGGAGGACCGGGCCGTGTTTACAATGAGCAGTTCTTC.

This clone was seen a few times. The gene calls are TRBV10-1 and TRBJ2-7; D ambiguous. CDR3 length: 14 amino acids. CDR1 is WNHNN, CDR2 SYGVQD, per germline (reference sequence). V was cut by 3 bases and J by 4 bases, with 13 bases left in between. CDR3: CASSDSFGRYEQYF. DNA of the CDR3: TGCGCCAGCAGTGATTCTTTTGGACGGTACGAGCAGTACTTC.

In its sample, this clone was seen a few times. Other DNA sequences from this sample encode an identical CDR3 as well. The rearrangement links TRBV20-1 to TRBJ2-7; the D gene could be TRBD1 or TRBD2 (6 bases each). CDR1 and CDR2 from the germline V gene are DFQATT and SNEGSKA (reference sequence). The CDR3 is 11 residues long. V lost 6 bases and J lost 4, with 10 bases in between. The CDR3 here is CSAGGGYEQYF. CDR3 coding DNA: TGCAGTGCCGGAGGGGGGTACGAGCAGTACTTC.

This clone was counted only a few times. The chain combines TRBV5-4 with TRBJ1-1, with D perhaps matching TRBD1 (6 bases). This CDR3 is 14 amino acids long. V was pared by 0 bases and J by 5 bases, with 11 bases between. Germline V gene sequence: CDR1 SGHNT, CDR2 YYREEE (reference sequence). CDR3 nucleotide sequence: TGTGCCAGCAGCTTGGACAGGGCTACGACTGAAGCTTTCTTT. This sequence encodes CASSLDRATTEAFF.

The rearrangement links TRBV29-1 to TRBJ2-3; TRBD1 matches at 7 bases. Looked up from germline, CDR1 is SQVTM and CDR2 is ANQGSEA. The CDR3 loop spans 16 amino acids. Trimming removed 7 bases from V and 6 bases from J; junction bases left unmatched: 19. This chain's CDR3 is CSGGTEGARASDTQYF. CDR3 DNA sequence: TGCAGCGGGGGAACCGAGGGGGCCCGAGCGAGCGATACGCAGTATTTT.

In DNA, the CDR3 is TGTGCCAGCAGCTTATACACCGGGGAGCTGTTTTTT. Encoded protein: CASSLYTGELFF. The chain recombines TRBV5-6 with TRBJ2-2; D is unresolved. Trimming cost V 2 bases and J 3 bases, with 2 bases left between them. Germline CDR1 SGHDT, CDR2 YYEEEE. This CDR3 comprises 12 residues. The full variable domain, in which reference TRBV5-6 and TRBJ2-2 provide the parts outside the CDR3, is DAGVTQSPTHLIKTRGQQVTLRCSPKSGHDTVSWYQQALGQGPQFIFQYYEEEERQRGNFPDRFSGHQFPNYSSELNVNALLLGDSALYLCASSLYTGELFFGEGSRLTVL.